These 31 T cell receptor beta chains came from one sample sequenced in a study of shared clonotypes between healthy human individuals. Libraries were prepared by immunoSEQ multiplex PCR; TCRdb keeps only in-frame clonotypes and omits some of them. The table lists about 1.5 million clones, under 99% of them singletons. Sequenced sample: naive CD4+ T cells sorted from blood. Subset described: CD45RA+ positively selected. The source is a young man in good health.

The chain couples TRBV7-2 to TRBJ2-1, with D uncertain. The germline V gene has CDR1 SGHTA and CDR2 FQGNSA. Trimming took 5 bases from V and 6 from J, leaving 11 bases between them. The CDR3 sequence is 13 residues long. The CDR3 here is CASSLRIGNEQFF. The DNA for the CDR3 is TGTGCCAGCAGCCTGAGGATTGGCAATGAGCAGTTCTTC. The variable domain in full, with the rest retrieved from reference TRBV7-2 and TRBJ2-1, is GAGVSQSPSNKVTEKGKDVELRCDPISGHTALYWYRQSLGQGLEFLIYFQGNSAPDKSGLPSDRFSAERTGGSVSTLTIQRTQQEDSAVYLCASSLRIGNEQFFGPGTRLTVL.

On this clone itself: Other nucleotide sequences in the sample specify the same CDR3. The chain carries TRBV5-1 and TRBJ2-3; D is uncertain. Trimming left V 0 bases short and J 0 bases short, with 5 bases between. In germline, CDR1 is SGHRS, CDR2 YFSETQ. CDR3 length: 14 amino acids. The CDR3 coding sequence is TGCGCCAGCAGCTTGGGCGTGAGCACAGATACGCAGTATTTT. Its translation is CASSLGVSTDTQYF. The full variable domain, its missing parts supplied by reference TRBV5-1 and TRBJ2-3, is KAGVTQTPRYLIKTRGQQVTLSCSPISGHRSVSWYQQTPGQGLQFLFEYFSETQRNKGNFPGRFSGRQFSNSRSEMNVSTLELGDSALYLCASSLGVSTDTQYFGPGTRLTVL.

V and J are TRBV4-2 and TRBJ2-7; no clear D gene. With 1 base removed from V and 4 bases from J, the gap between germline ends came to 8 bases. The CDR3 covers 13 residues. Looked up from germline, CDR1 is LGHNA and CDR2 is YNFKEQ. The CDR3 spells CASSQVATYEQYF. The CDR3 nucleotides read TGTGCCAGCAGCCAAGTCGCCACATACGAGCAGTACTTC.

The CDR3 protein is CASSLARWDEQYF. The CDR3 DNA follows: TGTGCCAGCAGCTTGGCCAGGTGGGACGAGCAGTACTTC. The chain joins TRBV5-5 to TRBJ2-7; D not resolved. The CDR3 consists of 13 residues. The germline V gene has CDR1 SGHKS and CDR2 YYEKEE (reference sequence). Deletions cut 0 bases from V and 5 bases from J, with 9 bases between. Supplemented by reference TRBV5-5 and TRBJ2-7, the full variable domain reads DAGVTQSPTHLIKTRGQQVTLRCSPISGHKSVSWYQQVLGQGPQFIFQYYEKEERGRGNFPDRFSARQFPNYSSELNVNALLLGDSALYLCASSLARWDEQYFGPGTRLTVT.

This clone came up once. The chain recombines TRBV2 with TRBJ1-5, with D hard to call. In germline, CDR1 is SNHLY, CDR2 FYNNEI. V lost 6 bases, J lost 5 bases, and 11 bases lay in between. There are 13 residues in the CDR3. The CDR3 here is CASREPRDQPQHF. In nucleotides, the CDR3 is TGTGCCAGCAGGGAACCTAGGGATCAGCCCCAGCATTTT.

In this sample, this clone turned up once. The V and J genes are TRBV19 and TRBJ2-6; unclear D gene. The germline V gene has CDR1 LNHDA and CDR2 SQIVND (reference sequence). CDR3 size: 16 residues. The germline V and J ends were trimmed by 6 bases and 0 bases, with 12 bases remaining between them. CDR3 sequence: CASSKREHSGANVLTF. The CDR3 DNA sequence: TGTGCCAGTAGCAAGCGCGAGCACTCTGGGGCCAACGTCCTGACTTTC.

This chain links TRBV2 with TRBJ1-2; no definite D call. This CDR3 is 17 amino acids long. V shed 4 bases and J shed 3 bases, with 21 bases lying between them. Germline CDR1 SNHLY, CDR2 FYNNEI. CDR3: CASSGRRNQLRDYGYTF. The CDR3 DNA sequence: TGTGCCAGCAGTGGGAGACGGAACCAACTCCGGGACTATGGCTACACCTTC.

This rearrangement joins TRBV7-2 to TRBJ1-3; 9 bases line up with TRBD1. The germline gives CDR1 SGHTA, CDR2 FQGNSA. The CDR3 extends over 14 amino acids. V gave up 6 bases and J gave up 8 bases; unmatched junction bases: 8. CDR3 residues: CASSSTGGRYTIYF. The CDR3 DNA follows: TGTGCCAGCAGTTCTACAGGGGGCAGATACACCATATATTTT.

V usage is TRBV6-5 and J usage is TRBJ2-7; no reliable D call. Germline V lookup: CDR1 MNHEY, CDR2 SVGAGI. CDR3 length equals 11 residues. Trimming left V 9 bases short and J 7 bases short, with 13 bases between. The CDR3 nucleotides are TGTGCCAGTCAAGCCCTGGGGGAGCAGTACTTC. It specifies CASQALGEQYF.

Comment on this clone: Other DNA sequences in the sample encode the same CDR3. The gene calls are TRBV30 and TRBJ2-3; D is unclear. CDR3 length equals 11 residues. Germline V gene data show CDR1 as GTSNPN and CDR2 as SVGIG (reference sequence). V lost 2 bases to trimming and J lost 4 bases, with 4 bases between them. CDR3 DNA: TGTGCCTGGAGTCTGGCAGATACGCAGTATTTT. Translation: CAWSLADTQYF.

The chain recombines TRBV11-2 with TRBJ2-5; D gene uncertain. Trimming pared 0 bases from V and 4 bases from J, leaving 6 bases between. This CDR3 region has 13 residues. In germline, CDR1 is SGHAT, CDR2 FQNNGV. CDR3 sequence reads: CASSLDVRETQYF. The CDR3 DNA reads TGTGCCAGCAGCTTAGATGTGAGAGAGACCCAGTACTTC. The whole variable domain, remainder taken from reference TRBV11-2 and TRBJ2-5, is EAGVAQSPRYKIIEKRQSVAFWCNPISGHATLYWYQQILGQGPKLLIQFQNNGVVDDSQLPKDRFSAERLKGVDSTLKIQPAKLEDSAVYLCASSLDVRETQYFGPGTRLLVL.

This clone has just a few counts. V is TRBV10-3 and J is TRBJ1-4; a possible D gene is TRBD1 (6 bases). This CDR3 region has 12 residues. The V end lost 6 bases, the J end lost 8 bases, and 10 bases lay between the germline ends. Germline CDR1 ENHRY, CDR2 SYGVKD. The CDR3 DNA follows: TGTGCCATCAGGGACAGTGGCGAAAAACTGTTTTTT. Amino acids: CAIRDSGEKLFF.

A remark on this clone: Other DNA sequences in this specimen translate into the identical CDR3. The chain is built from TRBV29-1 and TRBJ1-1, with D perhaps TRBD1 (6 bases). V was clipped by 3 bases and J by 2 bases, with 10 bases between them. The CDR3 has 13 amino acids. Per the germline V gene, CDR1 is SQVTM and CDR2 is ANQGSEA. CDR3 residues: CSVEGGLNTEAFF. As DNA, the CDR3 is TGCAGCGTTGAGGGGGGCCTAAACACTGAAGCTTTCTTT.

The CDR3 DNA is TGCGCCAGCAGCCGGCTAGCGGCCCAAGAGACCCAGTACTTC. Translated, it gives CASSRLAAQETQYF. The chain employs TRBV4-1 and TRBJ2-5, with 7 bases lining up with TRBD2. Germline CDR1 and CDR2: MGHRA and YSYEKL. The CDR3 covers 14 residues. Trimming cost V 4 bases and J 1 base; bases outside gene matches: 3.

This clone was found once. The chain couples TRBV2 to TRBJ2-5; TRBD1 aligns across 7 bases. This CDR3 region has 15 residues. The germline V gene has CDR1 SNHLY and CDR2 FYNNEI. With 5 bases clipped from V and 4 bases from J, the junction kept 10 bases outside the gene matches. CDR3 amino acids: CASSNSQGRGETQYF. As DNA, the CDR3 is TGTGCCAGCAGTAACTCACAGGGGCGCGGAGAGACCCAGTACTTC.

This sequence joins TRBV14 and TRBJ1-3; possible D gene TRBD1, 5 bases. This CDR3 is built from 15 residues. In germline, CDR1 is SGHDN, CDR2 FVKESK. The V and J ends lost 2 bases and 2 bases respectively, with 10 bases between them. CDR3 DNA: TGTGCCAGCAGCCAAAACCCGGGGCCTGGAAACACCATATATTTT. Amino acids: CASSQNPGPGNTIYF.

The V gene is TRBV9, the J gene TRBJ2-1; no clear D gene. Germline V gene sequence: CDR1 SGDLS, CDR2 YYNGEE. The length of the CDR3 is 15 residues. V lost 0 bases to trimming and J lost 0 bases, with 7 bases between them. The CDR3 DNA sequence: TGTGCCAGCAGCGTAGAAGCGAGCTCCTACAATGAGCAGTTCTTC. Translated: CASSVEASSYNEQFF.

This chain links TRBV7-8 with TRBJ1-5, with D maybe TRBD1 (6 bases). The germline gives CDR1 SGHVS, CDR2 FQNEAQ. Between the trimmed V and J ends, which lost 5 bases and 4 bases, there was a span of 12 bases. The CDR3 runs 14 residues. The CDR3 sequence: CASSKAQGNQPQHF. The CDR3 DNA reads TGTGCCAGCAGCAAGGCGCAGGGGAATCAGCCCCAGCATTTT. Using reference TRBV7-8 and TRBJ1-5 for the parts outside the CDR3, the full variable domain is GAGVSQSPRYKVAKRGQDVALRCDPISGHVSLFWYQQALGQGPEFLTYFQNEAQLDKSGLPSDRFFAERPEGSVSTLKIQRTQQEDSAVYLCASSKAQGNQPQHFGDGTRLSIL.

The chain recombines TRBV9 with TRBJ1-3, with D possibly matching TRBD1 (6 bases). The CDR3 covers 18 residues. Germline V CDR1 and CDR2: SGDLS, YYNGEE. With 0 bases removed from V and 0 bases from J, the gap between germline ends came to 16 bases. This chain's CDR3 is CASSVELRTVGSGNTIYF. The CDR3 coding sequence is TGTGCCAGCAGCGTAGAGTTACGGACAGTGGGCTCTGGAAACACCATATATTTT. Drawing the rest from reference TRBV9 and TRBJ1-3, the complete variable domain is DSGVTQTPKHLITATGQRVTLRCSPRSGDLSVYWYQQSLDQGLQFLIQYYNGEERAKGNILERFSAQQFPDLHSELNLSSLELGDSALYFCASSVELRTVGSGNTIYFGEGSWLTVV.

The chain employs TRBV2 and TRBJ2-5; 8 nucleotides align to TRBD1. This CDR3 comprises 14 residues. Germline V CDR1 and CDR2: SNHLY, FYNNEI. Unmatched junction bases numbered 7, after V lost 5 bases and J lost 5 bases. The CDR3 is CASSSIGQGETQYF. The DNA for the CDR3 is TGTGCCAGCAGTTCTATCGGACAGGGTGAGACCCAGTACTTC.

The chain employs TRBV9 and TRBJ2-5; D gene ambiguous. Between the trimmed V and J ends, which lost 3 bases and 1 base, there was a span of 16 bases. This CDR3 has 16 residues. Germline CDR1 SGDLS, CDR2 YYNGEE. DNA of the CDR3: TGTGCCAGCAGCGCCCGACATTCCTGGGGCCAAGAGACCCAGTACTTC. This codes for CASSARHSWGQETQYF.

The chain uses TRBV19 and TRBJ2-3; D possibly uses TRBD1 or TRBD2 (5 bases each). The CDR3 contains 14 residues. Per germline, CDR1 LNHDA and CDR2 SQIVND (reference sequence). Trimming took 2 bases from V and 8 from J, leaving 14 bases between them. Here the CDR3 reads CASSIYGTAGTQYF. The CDR3 DNA reads TGTGCCAGTAGTATATACGGGACCGCAGGTACGCAGTATTTT. Full variable domain (outside the CDR3, taken from reference TRBV19 and TRBJ2-3): DGGITQSPKYLFRKEGQNVTLSCEQNLNHDAMYWYRQDPGQGLRLIYYSQIVNDFQKGDIAEGYSVSREKKESFPLTVTSAQKNPTAFYLCASSIYGTAGTQYFGPGTRLTVL.

This clone has just one count. The CDR3 loop is CASSEARQGANGRTEAFF. The CDR3 nucleotides are TGTGCCAGCAGTGAAGCGAGACAGGGGGCGAATGGTAGGACTGAAGCTTTCTTT. V is TRBV2 and J is TRBJ1-1; 10 nucleotides align to TRBD1. The V and J ends lost 0 bases and 5 bases, in that order; junction bases with no gene match: 12. CDR3 length: 18 amino acids. CDR1 and CDR2 from the germline V gene are SNHLY and FYNNEI.

The CDR3 is CASSFRGRNTIYF. The CDR3 coding sequence is TGTGCCAGCAGCTTCCGGGGGAGAAACACCATATATTTT. V gene TRBV5-4 combines with J gene TRBJ1-3; weak D call: TRBD1 (5 bases). The CDR3 is 13 amino acids. Germline values: CDR1 SGHNT, CDR2 YYREEE (reference sequence). V was clipped by 2 bases and J by 5 bases, with 8 bases between them.

The chain employs TRBV30 and TRBJ2-3, with TRBD1 matching over 7 bases. CDR3 length: 15 amino acids. Trimming removed 0 bases from V and 2 bases from J; junction bases left unmatched: 5. Germline CDR1 reads GTSNPN; CDR2 reads SVGIG (reference sequence). CDR3 loop: CAWSVGQSYTDTQYF. As DNA, the CDR3 is TGTGCCTGGAGTGTGGGACAGTCCTACACAGATACGCAGTATTTT.

This sequence joins TRBV5-1 and TRBJ1-2; perhaps TRBD1 as D (5 bases). This CDR3 has 15 residues. Germline lookup yields CDR1 SGHRS and CDR2 YFSETQ. Trimming removed 4 bases from V and 7 bases from J, with 20 bases in between. CDR3 amino acids: CASSPSGPAGGGYTF. CDR3 coding DNA: TGCGCCAGCAGCCCATCGGGACCGGCTGGAGGTGGCTACACCTTC.

This chain links TRBV5-8 with TRBJ2-3; 10 nucleotides line up with TRBD2. The CDR3 totals 16 residues. V lost 1 base to trimming and J lost 6 bases; unmatched junction nucleotides: 8. Germline-derived CDR1 and CDR2 are SGHTS and YDEGEE. The CDR3, as DNA: TGTGCCAGCAGCTTGAAGTCTAGCGGGAGATTGGATACGCAGTATTTT. It yields the protein CASSLKSSGRLDTQYF.

This chain links TRBV10-3 with TRBJ2-5; the D is unclear. The CDR3 sequence is 14 residues long. Germline lookup yields CDR1 ENHRY and CDR2 SYGVKD. V shed 3 bases and J shed 5 bases, with 13 bases lying between them. The CDR3 region is CAISDGPSGETQYF. In nucleotides, the CDR3 is TGTGCCATCAGTGATGGCCCTAGTGGTGAGACCCAGTACTTC.

V usage is TRBV6-1 and J usage is TRBJ1-2; TRBD1 matches at 9 bases. The CDR3 runs to 14 residues. Germline CDR1 is MNHNS and CDR2 is SASEGT. J lost 4 bases, V lost 5 bases, and 5 bases had no gene match. The CDR3 spells CASSPGTGFYGYTF. The CDR3 DNA is TGTGCCAGCAGTCCCGGGACAGGGTTCTATGGCTACACCTTC.

The gene calls are TRBV28 and TRBJ2-7; 11 bases align to TRBD2. V dropped 5 bases and J dropped 6; count of bases not matched to a gene: 6. This CDR3 contains 14 residues. Germline assignment: CDR1 MDHEN and CDR2 SYDVKM. CDR3 loop: CASSILAGEREQYF. CDR3 nucleotide sequence: TGTGCCAGCAGTATACTAGCGGGAGAGCGCGAGCAGTACTTC.

V and J are TRBV10-2 and TRBJ2-7; D might be TRBD2 (6 bases). Deletions cut 3 bases from V and 1 base from J, with 10 bases between. CDR1 is WSHSY and CDR2 is SAAADI in the germline V gene. The CDR3 consists of 14 residues. In nucleotides, the CDR3 is TGCGCCAGCAGTGAAGCGGGCCGTTCCTACGAGCAGTACTTC. Encoded protein: CASSEAGRSYEQYF.